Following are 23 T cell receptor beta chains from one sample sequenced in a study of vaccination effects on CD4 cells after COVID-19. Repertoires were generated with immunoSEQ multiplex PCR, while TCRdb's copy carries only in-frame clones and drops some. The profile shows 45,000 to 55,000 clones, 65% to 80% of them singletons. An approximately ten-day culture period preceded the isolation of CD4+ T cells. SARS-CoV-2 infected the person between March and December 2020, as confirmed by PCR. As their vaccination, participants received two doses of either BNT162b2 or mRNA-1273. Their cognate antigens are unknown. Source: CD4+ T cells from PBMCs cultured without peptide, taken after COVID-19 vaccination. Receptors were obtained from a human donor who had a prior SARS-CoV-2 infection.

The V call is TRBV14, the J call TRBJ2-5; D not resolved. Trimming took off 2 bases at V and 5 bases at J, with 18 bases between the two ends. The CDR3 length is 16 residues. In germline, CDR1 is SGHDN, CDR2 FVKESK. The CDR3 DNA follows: TGTGCCAGCAGCCAACCTCCAGTAGTGGGGTTGGAGACCCAGTACTTC. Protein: CASSQPPVVGLETQYF.

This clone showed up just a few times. Here the CDR3 reads CAITVSGSYEQYF. CDR3 bases: TGTGCCATCACCGTGAGCGGTTCCTACGAGCAGTACTTC. The J gene is TRBJ2-7, the V gene TRBV10-3, with D possibly being TRBD2 (5 bases). The V and J ends lost 7 bases and 1 base respectively, with 11 bases between them. Germline lookup yields CDR1 ENHRY and CDR2 SYGVKD. The CDR3 sequence is 13 residues long.

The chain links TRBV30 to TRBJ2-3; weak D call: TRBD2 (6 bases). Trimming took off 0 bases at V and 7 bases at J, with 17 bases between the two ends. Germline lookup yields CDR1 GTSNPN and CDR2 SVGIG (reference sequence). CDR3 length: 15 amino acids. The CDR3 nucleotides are TGTGCCTGGAGTGTACTTGGGGGGTTTGGCAATACGCAGTATTTT. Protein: CAWSVLGGFGNTQYF.

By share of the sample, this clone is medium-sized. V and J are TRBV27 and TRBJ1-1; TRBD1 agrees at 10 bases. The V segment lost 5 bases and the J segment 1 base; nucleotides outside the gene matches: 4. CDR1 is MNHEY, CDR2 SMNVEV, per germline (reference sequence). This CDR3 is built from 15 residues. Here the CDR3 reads CASSPRQGANTEAFF. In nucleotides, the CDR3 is TGTGCCAGCAGTCCCCGACAGGGGGCGAACACTGAAGCTTTCTTT.

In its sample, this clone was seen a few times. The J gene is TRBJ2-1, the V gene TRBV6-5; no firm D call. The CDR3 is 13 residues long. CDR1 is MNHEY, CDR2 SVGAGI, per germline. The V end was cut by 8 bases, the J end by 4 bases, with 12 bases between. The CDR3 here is CASSTYTYNEQFF. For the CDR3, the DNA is TGTGCCAGCTCAACTTATACTTACAATGAGCAGTTCTTC.

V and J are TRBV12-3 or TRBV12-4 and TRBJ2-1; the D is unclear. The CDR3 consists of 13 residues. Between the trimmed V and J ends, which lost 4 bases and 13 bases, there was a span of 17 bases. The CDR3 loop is CASSSLPGLFQFF. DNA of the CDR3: TGTGCCAGCAGTTCACTCCCGGGCCTTTTTCAGTTCTTC.

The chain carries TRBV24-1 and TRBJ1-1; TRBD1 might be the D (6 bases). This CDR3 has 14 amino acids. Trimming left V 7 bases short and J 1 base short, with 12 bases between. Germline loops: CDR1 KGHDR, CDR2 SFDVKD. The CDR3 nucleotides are TGTGCCACCAGGGGGGACACTTCGAACACTGAAGCTTTCTTT. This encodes CATRGDTSNTEAFF.

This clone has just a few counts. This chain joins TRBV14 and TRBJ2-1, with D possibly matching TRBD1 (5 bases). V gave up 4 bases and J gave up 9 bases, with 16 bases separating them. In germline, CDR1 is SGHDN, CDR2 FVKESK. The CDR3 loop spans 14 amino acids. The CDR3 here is CASSRCRRVCEQFF. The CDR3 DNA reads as TGTGCCAGCAGCCGCTGTCGCAGGGTATGTGAGCAGTTCTTC.

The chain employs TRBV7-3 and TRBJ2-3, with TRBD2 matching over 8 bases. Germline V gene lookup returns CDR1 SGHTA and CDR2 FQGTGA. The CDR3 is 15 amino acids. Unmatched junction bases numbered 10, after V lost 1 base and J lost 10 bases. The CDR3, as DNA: TGTGCCAGCAGCTTAAGTGACTTAGCGGGACGTCCGCAGTATTTT. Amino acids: CASSLSDLAGRPQYF.

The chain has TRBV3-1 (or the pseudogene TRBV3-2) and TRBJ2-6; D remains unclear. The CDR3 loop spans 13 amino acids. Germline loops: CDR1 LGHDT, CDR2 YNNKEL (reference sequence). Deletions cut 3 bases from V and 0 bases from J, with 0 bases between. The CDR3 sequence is CASSHSGANVLTF. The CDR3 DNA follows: TGTGCCAGCAGCCACTCTGGGGCCAACGTCCTGACTTTC.

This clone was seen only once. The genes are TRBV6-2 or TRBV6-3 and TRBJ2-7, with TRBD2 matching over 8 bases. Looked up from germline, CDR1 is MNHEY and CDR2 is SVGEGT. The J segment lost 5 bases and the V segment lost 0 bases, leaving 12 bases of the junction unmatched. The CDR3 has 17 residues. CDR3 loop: CASSYSQSGSLSNEQYF. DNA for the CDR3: TGTGCCAGCAGTTACTCTCAGAGCGGGAGTCTTTCCAACGAGCAGTACTTC.

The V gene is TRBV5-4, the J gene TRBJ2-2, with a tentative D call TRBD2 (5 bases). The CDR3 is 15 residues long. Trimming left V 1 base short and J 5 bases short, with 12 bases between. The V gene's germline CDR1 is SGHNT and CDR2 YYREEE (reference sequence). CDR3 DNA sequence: TGTGCCAGCAGCTTGCTTTCGGGATCGACCGGGGAGCTGTTTTTT. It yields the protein CASSLLSGSTGELFF.

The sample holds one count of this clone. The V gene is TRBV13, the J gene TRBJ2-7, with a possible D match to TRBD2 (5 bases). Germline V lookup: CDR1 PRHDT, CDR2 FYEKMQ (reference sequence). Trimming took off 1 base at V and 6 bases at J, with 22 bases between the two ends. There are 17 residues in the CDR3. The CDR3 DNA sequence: TGTGCCAGCAGCTTAGAGTTCGGTGGTAGCGATTTAGGCGAGCAGTACTTC. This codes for CASSLEFGGSDLGEQYF.

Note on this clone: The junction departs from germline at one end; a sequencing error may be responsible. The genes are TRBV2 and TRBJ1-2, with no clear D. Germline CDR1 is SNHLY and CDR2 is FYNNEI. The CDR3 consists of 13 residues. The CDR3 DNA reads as TGTGCCAGCAGAGAAGGACGGGGCTATGGCTACACCTTC. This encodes CASREGRGYGYTF. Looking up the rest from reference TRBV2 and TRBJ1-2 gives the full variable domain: EPEVTQTPSHQVTQMGQEVILRCVPISNHLYFYWYRQILGQKVEFLVSFYNNEISEKSEIFDDQFSVERPDGSNFTLKIRSTKLEDSAMYFCASREGRGYGYTFGSGTRLTVV.

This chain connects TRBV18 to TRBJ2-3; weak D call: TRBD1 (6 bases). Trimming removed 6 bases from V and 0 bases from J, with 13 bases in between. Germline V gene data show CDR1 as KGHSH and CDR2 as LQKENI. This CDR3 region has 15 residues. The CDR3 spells CASSTSQGSTDTQYF. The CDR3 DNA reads TGTGCCAGCTCCACGTCACAGGGTAGCACAGATACGCAGTATTTT.

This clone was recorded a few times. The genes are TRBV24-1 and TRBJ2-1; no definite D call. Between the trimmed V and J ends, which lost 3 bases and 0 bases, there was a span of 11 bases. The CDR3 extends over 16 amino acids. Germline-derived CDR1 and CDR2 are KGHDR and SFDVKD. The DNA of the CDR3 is TGTGCCACCAGTGATCCAAAGCCCAGCTCCTACAATGAGCAGTTCTTC. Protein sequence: CATSDPKPSSYNEQFF.

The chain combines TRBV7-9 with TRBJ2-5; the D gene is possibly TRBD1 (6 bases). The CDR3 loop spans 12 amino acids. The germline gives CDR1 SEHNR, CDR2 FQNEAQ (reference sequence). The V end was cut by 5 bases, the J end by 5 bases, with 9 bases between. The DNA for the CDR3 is TGTGCCAGCAGCCCTCAGGGGGAGACCCAGTACTTC. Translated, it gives CASSPQGETQYF.

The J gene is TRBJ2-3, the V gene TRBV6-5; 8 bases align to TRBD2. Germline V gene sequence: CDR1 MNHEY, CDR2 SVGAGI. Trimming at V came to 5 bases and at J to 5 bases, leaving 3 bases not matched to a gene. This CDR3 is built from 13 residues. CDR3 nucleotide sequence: TGTGCCAGCAGTCGAACTAGCGGAGATACGCAGTATTTT. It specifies CASSRTSGDTQYF.

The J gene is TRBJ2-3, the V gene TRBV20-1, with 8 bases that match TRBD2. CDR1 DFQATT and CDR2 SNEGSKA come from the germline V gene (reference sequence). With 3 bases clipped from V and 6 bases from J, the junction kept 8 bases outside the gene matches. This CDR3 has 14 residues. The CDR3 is CSASKRGRADTQYF. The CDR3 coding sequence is TGCAGTGCTAGTAAGCGGGGGAGGGCCGATACGCAGTATTTT.

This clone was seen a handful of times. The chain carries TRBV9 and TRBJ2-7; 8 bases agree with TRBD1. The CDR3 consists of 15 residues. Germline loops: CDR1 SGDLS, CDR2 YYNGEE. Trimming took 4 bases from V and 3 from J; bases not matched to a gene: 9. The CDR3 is CASSPTGVGFYEQYF. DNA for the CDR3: TGTGCCAGCAGCCCGACAGGGGTAGGGTTCTACGAGCAGTACTTC.

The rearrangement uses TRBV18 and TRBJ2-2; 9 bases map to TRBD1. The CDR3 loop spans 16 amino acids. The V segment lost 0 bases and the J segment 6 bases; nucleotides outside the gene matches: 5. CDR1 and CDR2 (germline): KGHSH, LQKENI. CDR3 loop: CASSPPGQGVSGELFF. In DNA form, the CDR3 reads TGTGCCAGCTCACCACCGGGACAGGGTGTGTCCGGGGAGCTGTTTTTT. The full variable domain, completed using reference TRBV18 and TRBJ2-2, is NAGVMQNPRHLVRRRGQEARLRCSPMKGHSHVYWYRQLPEEGLKFMVYLQKENIIDESGMPKERFSAEFPKEGPSILRIQQVVRGDSAAYFCASSPPGQGVSGELFFGEGSRLTVL.

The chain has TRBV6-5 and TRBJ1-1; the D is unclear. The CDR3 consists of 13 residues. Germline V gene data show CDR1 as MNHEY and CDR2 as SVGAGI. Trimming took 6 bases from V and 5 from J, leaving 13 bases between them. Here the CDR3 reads CASRSRLLTEAFF. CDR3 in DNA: TGTGCCAGCAGAAGCAGGCTTCTGACTGAAGCTTTCTTT.

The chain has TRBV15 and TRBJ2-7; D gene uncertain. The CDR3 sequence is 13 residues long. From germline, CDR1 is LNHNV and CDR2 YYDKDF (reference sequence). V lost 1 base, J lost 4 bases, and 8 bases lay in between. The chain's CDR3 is CATSRAAFYEQYF. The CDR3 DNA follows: TGTGCCACCAGCAGAGCTGCCTTTTACGAGCAGTACTTC.